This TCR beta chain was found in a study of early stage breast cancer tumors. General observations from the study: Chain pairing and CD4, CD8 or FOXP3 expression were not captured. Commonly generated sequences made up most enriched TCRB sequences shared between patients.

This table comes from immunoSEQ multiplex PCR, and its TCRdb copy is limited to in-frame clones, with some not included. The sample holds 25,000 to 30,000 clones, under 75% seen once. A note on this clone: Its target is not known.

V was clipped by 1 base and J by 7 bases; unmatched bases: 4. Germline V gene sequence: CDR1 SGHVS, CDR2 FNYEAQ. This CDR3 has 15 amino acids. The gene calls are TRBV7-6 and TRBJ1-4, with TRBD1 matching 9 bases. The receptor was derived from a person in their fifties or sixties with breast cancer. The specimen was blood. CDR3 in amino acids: CASSLGRTGAEKLFF. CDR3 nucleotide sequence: TGTGCCAGCAGCTTAGGCCGGACAGGGGCTGAAAAACTGTTTTTT.